Described below is a single T cell receptor (beta chain) sequence and its context. The target of this receptor is not known. No clone much larger than this one lies a single base away; base qualities are absent. The CDR3 runs 16 amino acids, cysteine and phenylalanine included. This entry keeps only the CDR3 DNA: 48 bases, framed from base 1. V lost 1 base and J lost 2 bases, and the count of bases not matched to a germline gene is 6. From the germline V gene (reference sequence), CDR1 is SEHNR and CDR2 is FQNEAQ. Libraries were built with the immunoSEQ multiplex PCR assay. The clones in this table, taken by TCRdb from immuneACCESS, are in-frame only. Not every clone is retained; where verified, under half of the shortfall comes from an unresolved V gene, and the cause of the rest is unknown. The sample table holds 100,000 to 150,000 clones, of which about 90% were seen once. The ten biggest clones cover under 2% of the sample.

The data were taken from a study of control samples from healthy donors and cancer patients (dated by TCRdb to about 2020). This chain joins TRBV7-9 to TRBJ2-3; TRBD1 aligns with 7 central bases. The clonotype originates from a man younger than 35 in good health. Sequences were obtained from blood. The CDR3 corresponds to CASSLERTGLTDTQYF. The sequence in DNA is TGTGCCAGCAGCTTAGAACGGACAGGCCTCACAGATACGCAGTATTTT.